Given below is one T cell receptor beta chain in context. Its antigen is not yet known. It has no much larger one-base neighbor in the sample; base qualities were not kept. The immunoSEQ Assay, a bias-controlled multiplex PCR, was used to amplify TCRbeta CDR3 regions from genomic DNA. The study's own analysis went as follows. The number of nucleated cells in each sample was estimated from the amplification of reference gene primers within the assay. Sequence reads were collapsed and filtered to measure the absolute abundance of every unique TCRbeta CDR3 rearrangement. Productive Simpson clonality was computed per sample as the square root of Simpson's diversity index over productive rearrangements. This immuneACCESS table, as held by TCRdb, lists in-frame sequences with V and J called but not all clones. Of the missing ones, under half trace to an unresolved V gene in checked studies; the others have no known cause. From that table come the V and J calls and clone size; the DNA was used to work out D and trimming. This sample gives about 300,000 clones in total; 89% of them show up just once. The top ten hold under 7.5% of the sample.

CDR1 and CDR2 were assigned from the germline V gene as SGHTA and FQGTGA. Trimming at the junction amounts to 5 bases on V and 5 bases on J, and the germline ends lie 13 bases apart. The CDR3 covers 14 residues, taking in both the cysteine and the phenylalanine. Of all the DNA, just the CDR3 is kept, 42 bases in frame from base 1. This sample is drawn from a study of blood T cell repertoires in COVID-19 (dated by TCRdb to 2020 to 2022). Turning to the overall study: Collaborator samples came from the United States, Italy and Spain and covered acute and convalescent phases of COVID-19. The material from the prospective study consisted of cDNA or gDNA derived from T cells, B-cell-depleted T cells, or PBMCs. Subjects who had been exposed to COVID-19, were actively infected with it, or had recovered from it provided the deeply sampled blood TCRbeta repertoires that made up the dataset. The repertoires were made available in a free public database intended to serve as a resource for research on the immune response to SARS-CoV-2. Samples were obtained from the ongoing ImmuneRACE study (first 160 participants) and from 1,254 subjects provided by 6 global collaborators. Nearly every sample came with metadata listing a de-identified subject ID, COVID-19 status, age in years and sex. Where available, HLA class I and class II types were obtained from metadata supplied by the sample provider rather than from assay-based typing.

Samples from volunteer blood donors who had recovered from COVID-19 were contributed by a second Seattle source. Whole blood was collected in K2EDTA tubes by collaborating institutions according to the institutions' own protocols. For TCRbeta analysis, collaborator samples were shipped as frozen whole blood, as isolated PBMCs, or as DNA extracted from either sample type. Results and caveats for the whole study, not just this receptor: The quantity of clinical and demographic metadata differed by source and by participant and was supplied without curation.

Material: peripheral blood. This TCR derives from a man between 18 and 29 years old who had recovered from COVID-19. The sequence is built from TRBV7-3 and TRBJ2-1, and TRBD1 may be the D gene, going by 6 matching bases. The nucleotide sequence is TGTGCCAGCAGCACCGGGACAAGTAACAATGAGCAGTTCTTC. This translates into CASSTGTSNNEQFF.